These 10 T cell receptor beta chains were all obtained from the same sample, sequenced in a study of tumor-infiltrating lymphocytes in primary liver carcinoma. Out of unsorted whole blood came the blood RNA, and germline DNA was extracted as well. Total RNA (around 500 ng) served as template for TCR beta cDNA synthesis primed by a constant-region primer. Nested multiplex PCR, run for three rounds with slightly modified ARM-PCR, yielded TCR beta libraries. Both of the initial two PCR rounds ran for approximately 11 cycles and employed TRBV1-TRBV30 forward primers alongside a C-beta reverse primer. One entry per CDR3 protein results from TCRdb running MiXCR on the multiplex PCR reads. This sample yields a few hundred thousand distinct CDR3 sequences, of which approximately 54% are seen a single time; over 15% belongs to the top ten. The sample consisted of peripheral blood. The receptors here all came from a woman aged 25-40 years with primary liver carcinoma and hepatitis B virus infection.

In nucleotides, the CDR3 is TGTGCCAGCAGATACCGGGACTTCACAGATACGCAGTATTTT. Residues: CASRYRDFTDTQYF. The genes are TRBV7-8 and TRBJ2-3; tentatively, D is TRBD2 (6 bases). This CDR3 is built from 14 residues. V shed 6 bases and J shed 2 bases, with 12 bases lying between them. Looked up from germline, CDR1 is SGHVS and CDR2 is FQNEAQ.

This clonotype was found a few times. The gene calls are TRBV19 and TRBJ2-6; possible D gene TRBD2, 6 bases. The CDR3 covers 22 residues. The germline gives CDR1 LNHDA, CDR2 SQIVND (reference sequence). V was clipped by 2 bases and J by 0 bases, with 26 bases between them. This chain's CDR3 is CASSIFGVRKGGTSSGANVLTF. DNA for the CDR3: TGTGCCAGTAGTATATTTGGGGTGAGAAAGGGAGGCACCTCCTCTGGGGCCAACGTCCTGACTTTC.

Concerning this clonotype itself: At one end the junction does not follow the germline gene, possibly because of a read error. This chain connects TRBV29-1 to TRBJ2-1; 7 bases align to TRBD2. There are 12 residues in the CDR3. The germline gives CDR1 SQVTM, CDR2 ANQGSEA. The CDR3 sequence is CSALRDYYEQFF. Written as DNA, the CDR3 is TGCAGTGCCCTAAGGGACTACTATGAGCAGTTCTTC.

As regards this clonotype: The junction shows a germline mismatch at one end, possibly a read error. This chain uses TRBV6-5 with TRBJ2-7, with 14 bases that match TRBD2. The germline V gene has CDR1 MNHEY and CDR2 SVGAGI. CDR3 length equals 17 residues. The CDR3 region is CAISERLAGGNRREQYF. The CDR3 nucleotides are TGTGCCATCAGTGAAAGACTAGCGGGAGGGAACCGGCGGGAGCAGTACTTC.

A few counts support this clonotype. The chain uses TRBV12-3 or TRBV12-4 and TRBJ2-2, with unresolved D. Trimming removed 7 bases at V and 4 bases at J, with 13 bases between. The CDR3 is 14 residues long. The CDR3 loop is CASTLVGSTGELFF. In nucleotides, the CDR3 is TGTGCCAGCACCTTGGTGGGTAGCACCGGGGAGCTGTTTTTT.

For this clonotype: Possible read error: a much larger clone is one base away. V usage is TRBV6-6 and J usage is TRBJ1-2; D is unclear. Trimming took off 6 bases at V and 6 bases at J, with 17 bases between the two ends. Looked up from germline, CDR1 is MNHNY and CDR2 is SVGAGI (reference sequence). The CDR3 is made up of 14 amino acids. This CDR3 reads CASRPSGEADGYTF. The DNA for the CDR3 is TGTGCCAGCAGACCCTCCGGGGAGGCTGATGGCTACACCTTC.

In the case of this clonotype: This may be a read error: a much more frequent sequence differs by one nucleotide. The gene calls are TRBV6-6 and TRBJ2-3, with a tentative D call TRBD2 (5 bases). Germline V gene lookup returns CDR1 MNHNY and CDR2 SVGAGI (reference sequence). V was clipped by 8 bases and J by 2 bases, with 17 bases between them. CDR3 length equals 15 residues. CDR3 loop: CASCPGGSFTDTQYF. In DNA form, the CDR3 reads TGTGCCAGCTGCCCAGGAGGAAGCTTCACAGATACGCAGTATTTT.

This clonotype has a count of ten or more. The CDR3 sequence: CASGQGADTQYF. The CDR3 region has the DNA TGTGCCAGCGGTCAGGGGGCCGATACGCAGTATTTT. The V gene is TRBV12-3 or TRBV12-4, the J gene TRBJ2-3, with 8 bases fitting TRBD1. The CDR3 consists of 12 residues. After removal of 8 bases from V and 6 bases from J, the junction contained 4 bases not matched to a gene.

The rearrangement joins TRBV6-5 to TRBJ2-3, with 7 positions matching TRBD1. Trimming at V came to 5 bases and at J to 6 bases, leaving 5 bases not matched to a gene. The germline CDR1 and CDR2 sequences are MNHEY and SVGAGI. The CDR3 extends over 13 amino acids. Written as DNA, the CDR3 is TGTGCCAGCAGTCTCAGGGGGTGGGATACGCAGTATTTT. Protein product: CASSLRGWDTQYF.

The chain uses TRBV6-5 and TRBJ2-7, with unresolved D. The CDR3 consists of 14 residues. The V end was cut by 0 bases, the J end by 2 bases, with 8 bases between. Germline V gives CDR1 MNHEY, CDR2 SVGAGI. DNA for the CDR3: TGTGCCAGCAGTTACTCCGGTTTTACCTACGAGCAGTACTTC. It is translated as CASSYSGFTYEQYF.